The T cell receptor (beta chain) under discussion was sequenced for a study of T cell responses to AZD1222 COVID-19 vaccine (dated by TCRdb to about 2021). Concerning the study at large: AZD1222 recipients whose second dose came at about 4 weeks and those whose second dose came at about 12 weeks were combined into one group, since spike-specific TCR depth and breadth did not differ between the two schedules. Trial participants were enrolled by age into subgroups of 18-55, 56-69 and 70-plus years, and 148, 28 and 57 TCR-sequenced participants, respectively, were included in these subgroups. TCR sequencing covered fewer than 250 trial participants: about 210 given two doses of AZD1222 and 26 given two doses of MenACWY control vaccine. Findings and caveats that apply to the study as a whole: Conclusions about previously exposed vaccinees were limited because only a handful of AZD1222 recipients were SARS-CoV-2 seropositive at baseline. After two AZD1222 doses, both the breadth and the depth of spike-specific TCRs were significantly higher than at day 0 and than in MenACWY recipients. Reportedly, close to half of the unique spike-specific TCRs recognized epitopes lying outside the regions that are mutated in the B.1.351 and B.1.1.7 variants. Participants were mostly white British, with more females than males. The authors suggested clonal diversity may have been underestimated. Because no day 14 peak-response samples were available, repertoires were characterized only after the peak T cell response. The whole spike protein was spanned by vaccine-associated CD4 TCRs, and dominant responses were seen in regions 160-218 and 743-854. The 56-69-year group was small, and its depth increase did not reach significance, likely because of low power.

For this clone: Its antigen is still unknown. Nothing much larger sits one base from this clone, and base qualities are not available.

From the cysteine up to the phenylalanine, the CDR3 has a length of 20 residues. The CDR3 DNA has 60 bases and is translated from base 1. V is pruned by 5 bases and J by 1 base, leaving 18 bases of the junction without a gene match. According to the germline V gene (reference sequence), CDR1 reads LNHDA and CDR2 reads SQIVND. The CDR3 regions of human TCRbeta chains were subjected to immunosequencing. As for the original processing: TCRs in the repertoires were matched against a reference library of SARS-CoV-2-specific TCRs that had been generated with the MIRA antigen-specificity platform. Breadth was defined as the fraction of unique TCRs that were SARS-CoV-2-associated. Depth was defined as the fraction of total T cells that were SARS-CoV-2-associated. Using the MIRA data, each spike-specific TCR was mapped to the spike region that the TCR reacts to and placed in a CD4 or CD8 class. Log10-transformed breadth and depth values were compared by one-way ANOVA with Sidak's multiple comparisons tests. TCRdb limited this immuneACCESS table to in-frame rearrangements with V and J called. A share of clones is missing; checked studies link under half to unresolved V genes, and the rest is unexplained. The DNA gave D and trimming, while V, J and clone size come from that table. For this sample the table gives tens of thousands of clones, of which 87% were detected only once. 24% of the sample is held by the ten biggest clonotypes.

The time point tag for this specimen amounts to: baseline before first vaccination. Samples from vaccinated people were obtained from the UK trials COV001 and COV002, which included a single-blind randomized controlled phase 2/3 trial of AZD1222 (ChAdOx1 nCoV-19) in healthy adults. For TCRbeta chain sequencing, PBMC samples from trial participants were taken at day 0 and at day 28 after the second dose. This clonotype originated in an adult in good health. The chain employs TRBV19 and TRBJ2-1; TRBD2 agrees with 9 junctional bases. The material sequenced was peripheral blood, taken on day 0 of AZD1222 vaccination. The CDR3 has the sequence CASSPGLALPGGRSYNEQFF. The DNA is as follows: TGTGCCAGTAGTCCGGGACTAGCCCTACCTGGGGGTAGGTCCTACAATGAGCAGTTCTTC.